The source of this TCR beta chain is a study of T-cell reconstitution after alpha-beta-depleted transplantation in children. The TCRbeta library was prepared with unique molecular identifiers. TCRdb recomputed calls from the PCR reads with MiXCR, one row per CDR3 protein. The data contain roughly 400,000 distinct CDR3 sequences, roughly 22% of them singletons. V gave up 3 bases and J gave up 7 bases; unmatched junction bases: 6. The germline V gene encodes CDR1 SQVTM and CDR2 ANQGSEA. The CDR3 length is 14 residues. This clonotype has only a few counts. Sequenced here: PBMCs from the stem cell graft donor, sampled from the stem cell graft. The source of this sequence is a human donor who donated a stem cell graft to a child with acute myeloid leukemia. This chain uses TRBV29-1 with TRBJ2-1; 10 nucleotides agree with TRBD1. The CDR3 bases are TGCAGCGTTGAGTCGGACAGGGGGTCGAATGAGCAGTTCTTC. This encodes CSVESDRGSNEQFF.